This T cell receptor beta chain was recorded in a study of control samples from healthy donors and cancer patients. Clones were sequenced by immunoSEQ multiplex PCR, and TCRdb holds only the in-frame ones, with some missing. This sample has about 180,000 clones, with 85% to 95% found just once. V lost 5 bases, J lost 7 bases, and 12 bases lay in between. Germline lookup yields CDR1 ENHRY and CDR2 SYGVKD. CDR3 length: 14 residues. Sequences were obtained from blood. The genes are TRBV10-3 and TRBJ1-6, with D tentatively TRBD1 (6 bases). The receptor comes from a woman younger than 30 in good health. The CDR3 DNA is TGTGCCATCAGTCCCGGACAGTGGAATTCACCCCTCCACTTT. Its translation: CAISPGQWNSPLHF.